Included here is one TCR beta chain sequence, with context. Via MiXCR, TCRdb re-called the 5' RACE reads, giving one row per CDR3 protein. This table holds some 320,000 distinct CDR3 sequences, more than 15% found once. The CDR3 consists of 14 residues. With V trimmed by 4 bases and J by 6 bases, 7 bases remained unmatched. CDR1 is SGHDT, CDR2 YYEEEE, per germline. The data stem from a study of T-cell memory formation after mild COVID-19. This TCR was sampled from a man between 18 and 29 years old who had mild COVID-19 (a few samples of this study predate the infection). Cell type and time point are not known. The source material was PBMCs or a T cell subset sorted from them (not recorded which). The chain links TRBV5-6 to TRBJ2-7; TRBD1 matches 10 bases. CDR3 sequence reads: CASSVYGTGVEQYV. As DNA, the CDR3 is TGTGCCAGCAGCGTCTACGGGACAGGGGTCGAGCAGTACGTC.